The 12 T cell receptor beta chains reported below all come from one sample, sequenced in a study of beta chain features in type 1 diabetes. Every bit of the isolated RNA underwent reverse transcription, so sequencing read expressed TCRB transcripts. Libraries were prepared by immunoSEQ multiplex PCR; TCRdb keeps only in-frame clonotypes and omits some of them. The table has about 930,000 clones, 17% seen once. Sample: naive CD4+ T cells from blood. These receptor sequences come from a woman under 30 in good health.

V gene TRBV6-6 combines with J gene TRBJ2-3, with D tentatively TRBD2 (5 bases). The CDR3 has 16 amino acids. V lost 2 bases, J lost 1 base, and 13 bases lay in between. Germline CDR1 MNHNY, CDR2 SVGAGI (reference sequence). CDR3 in amino acids: CASSYVGEAGTDTQYF. Written as DNA, the CDR3 is TGTGCCAGCAGTTACGTCGGAGAAGCGGGCACAGATACGCAGTATTTT.

This clone showed up just a few times. V is TRBV7-9 and J is TRBJ1-1; D ambiguous. Per germline, CDR1 SEHNR and CDR2 FQNEAQ (reference sequence). The CDR3 contains 12 residues. The V gene lost 5 bases and the J gene lost 4 bases, with 8 bases spanning the gap. The CDR3 DNA reads as TGTGCCAGCAGCCGAGGGAGCACTGAAGCTTTCTTT. As protein: CASSRGSTEAFF.

There are a few counts of this clone. The V call is TRBV6-5, the J call TRBJ2-7; D call uncertain. Trimming removed 5 bases from V and 4 bases from J, with 12 bases in between. The CDR3 has 13 residues. Germline V gives CDR1 MNHEY, CDR2 SVGAGI. The CDR3 DNA is TGTGCCAGCAGTCACCCGGCGCGGTACGAGCAGTACTTC. This sequence encodes CASSHPARYEQYF.

There are a few counts of this clone. V usage is TRBV4-2 and J usage is TRBJ1-1, with TRBD1 identical over 7 bases. The ends lost 1 base at V and 3 bases at J; junction bases unmatched: 5. This CDR3 is built from 15 residues. The germline CDR1 and CDR2 sequences are LGHNA and YNFKEQ. Here the CDR3 DNA reads TGTGCCAGCAGCCAAGGTGAAGACAGGGACACTGAAGCTTTCTTT. This translates into CASSQGEDRDTEAFF.

This clone was seen more than once but under ten times. The J gene is TRBJ2-4, the V gene TRBV6-5, with D tentatively TRBD1 or TRBD2 (7 bases each). Germline V gives CDR1 MNHEY, CDR2 SVGAGI. The CDR3 runs 15 residues. Trimming removed 0 bases at V and 7 bases at J, with 13 bases between. DNA for the CDR3: TGTGCCAGCAGTTACTCGACGCAGGGGGGGAACATTCAGTACTTC. It yields the protein CASSYSTQGGNIQYF.

Regarding this clone: This sample includes further DNA sequences coding for the same CDR3. This sequence joins TRBV18 and TRBJ2-1; D uncertain. From germline, CDR1 is KGHSH and CDR2 LQKENI. V dropped 2 bases and J dropped 7 bases, with 6 bases sitting between them. The CDR3 contains 12 residues. CDR3 loop: CASSPSRNEQFF. The CDR3 DNA sequence: TGTGCCAGCTCACCAAGTAGGAATGAGCAGTTCTTC.

This clone was seen more than once but under ten times. The chain carries TRBV7-9 and TRBJ2-7; 10 nucleotides agree with TRBD2. The trim removed 2 bases at V and 0 bases at J, leaving 4 bases unmatched. This CDR3 has 16 amino acids. From germline, CDR1 is SEHNR and CDR2 FQNEAQ (reference sequence). Here the CDR3 reads CASSLLLAGTSYEQYF. Here the CDR3 DNA reads TGTGCCAGCAGCTTATTACTAGCGGGAACCTCCTACGAGCAGTACTTC.

This clone was seen a handful of times. The chain uses TRBV28 and TRBJ2-3; D is undetermined. The V end was cut by 2 bases, the J end by 2 bases, with 5 bases between. The CDR3 is 13 amino acids. CDR1 MDHEN and CDR2 SYDVKM come from the germline V gene. This CDR3 is CASSLAITDTQYF. The DNA for the CDR3 is TGTGCCAGCAGTTTAGCTATCACAGATACGCAGTATTTT.

This clone was found a few times. This chain joins TRBV19 and TRBJ2-2, with D possibly matching TRBD2 (6 bases). The V gene lost 2 bases and the J gene lost 5 bases, with 18 bases spanning the gap. This CDR3 is 17 amino acids long. Germline V gives CDR1 LNHDA, CDR2 SQIVND (reference sequence). The CDR3: CASSIYQGGLQTGELFF. The CDR3 DNA reads as TGTGCCAGTAGTATATATCAGGGCGGACTACAAACCGGGGAGCTGTTTTTT.

There are a few counts of this clone. V usage is TRBV13 and J usage is TRBJ1-3, with 7 bases aligning to TRBD1. Germline CDR1 PRHDT, CDR2 FYEKMQ (reference sequence). Unmatched junction bases numbered 19, after V lost 5 bases and J lost 3 bases. The CDR3 is 19 amino acids. The CDR3 here is CASSPPRRGTVGFGNTIYF. The CDR3 DNA reads as TGTGCCAGCAGCCCACCCAGGAGGGGGACAGTCGGTTTTGGAAACACCATATATTTT.

This clone was detected a few times. The gene calls are TRBV28 and TRBJ1-5; D not resolved. Per the germline V gene, CDR1 is MDHEN and CDR2 is SYDVKM. V shed 6 bases and J shed 9 bases, with 12 bases lying between them. CDR3 length equals 12 residues. The DNA of the CDR3 is TGTGCCAGCAGAGAGGGTCCTGGGCCCCAGCATTTT. Translation: CASREGPGPQHF.

This chain uses TRBV6-1 with TRBJ1-2, with unresolved D. This CDR3 contains 13 residues. The V end was cut by 6 bases, the J end by 2 bases, with 10 bases between. Germline CDR1 and CDR2: MNHNS and SASEGT. The chain's CDR3 is CASRWTVNYGYTF. The CDR3 DNA follows: TGTGCCAGCAGATGGACGGTCAACTATGGCTACACCTTC.